A selection of T cell receptor beta chains follows, all from one sample in a study of shared clonotypes between healthy human individuals. TCRdb keeps only in-frame clones here, not all; method: immunoSEQ multiplex PCR. The data hold roughly 380,000 clones, with 96% observed a single time. The sequencing input was memory CD8+ T cells sorted from blood. These TCRs come from a man under 40 in good health. CDR3s include the opening cysteine and the closing phenylalanine or tryptophan.

V | length | CDR3
TRBV6-5 | 15 | CASSYSGGDNQPQHF
TRBV28 | 10 | CASSRNTIYF
TRBV28 | 12 | CASSLSGYEQYF
TRBV30 | 14 | CAWSPDRGNQPQHF
TRBV5-6 | 14 | CASSLVTLLYGYTF
TRBV11-2 | 15 | CASSLLSLGGAGAFF
TRBV5-3 | 14 | CARSPRLGGETQYF
TRBV7-2 | 15 | CASSLIAGGPHEQYF
TRBV4-2 | 15 | CASSQHRDTQETQYF
TRBV6-6 | 10 | CASGFTEAFF
TRBV29-1 | 16 | CSVVGQDVFWANVLTF
TRBV6-1 | 18 | CASSEEGTSGKSTDTQYF
TRBV5-1 | 16 | CASSLWGQGINEKLFF
TRBV27 | 13 | CASNSGSTAEQFF
TRBV19 | 16 | CASIGDRGTRQETQYF
TRBV5-1 | 11 | CASSFLNEQFF
TRBV10-1 | 15 | CASSPTRFYTDTQYF
TRBV6-6 | 12 | CASTPGGGRAFF
TRBV28 | 15 | CASSLSWRLQETQYF
TRBV15 | 19 | CATSRVPSWILGNYNEQFF
TRBV6-6 | 15 | CASSQSGQGPYGYTF
TRBV4-2 | 16 | CASSPDRVDLYNEQFF
TRBV4-2 | 18 | CASSQGLGGGGVGDEQFF
TRBV29-1 | 13 | CSARTRMNTEAFF
TRBV2 | 11 | CASSELGEQYF
TRBV30 | 13 | CAWSAPYNSPLHF
TRBV7-9 | 15 | CASSFSQTNNYGYTF
TRBV5-5 | 15 | CATYREVGMNTEAFF
TRBV6-5 | 15 | CASSLSLVWDTEAFF
TRBV7-8 | 15 | CASSWGGGYGYEQYF
TRBV14 | 16 | CASSPRTSFSGNTIYF
TRBV28 | 14 | CASSYSRNTGELFF
TRBV5-1 | 14 | CASSSSLDGDGYTF
TRBV4-1 | 18 | CASSQVPGEASGANVLTF
TRBV5-1 | 14 | CASSLGYLNTEAFF
TRBV10-1 | 14 | CATAGASSYNEQFF
TRBV7-9 | 15 | CASSSGLAGVREQYF
TRBV29-1 | 12 | CSVARQSYEQYF
TRBV5-1 | 16 | CASSLGGTSGRRELFF
TRBV11-3 | 14 | CASSLGGGATEAFF
TRBV18 | 16 | CASSRSGTGAQDEQYF
TRBV4-1 | 16 | CASSQESPVARGELFF
TRBV5-1 | 12 | CASRGAEETQYF
TRBV4-1 | 16 | CASSQWGEGPRETQYF
TRBV6-6 | 14 | CASSYVAGVKEQYF
TRBV14 | 15 | CASSQVGGSNEKLFF
TRBV2 | 13 | CASSGQGKNIQYF